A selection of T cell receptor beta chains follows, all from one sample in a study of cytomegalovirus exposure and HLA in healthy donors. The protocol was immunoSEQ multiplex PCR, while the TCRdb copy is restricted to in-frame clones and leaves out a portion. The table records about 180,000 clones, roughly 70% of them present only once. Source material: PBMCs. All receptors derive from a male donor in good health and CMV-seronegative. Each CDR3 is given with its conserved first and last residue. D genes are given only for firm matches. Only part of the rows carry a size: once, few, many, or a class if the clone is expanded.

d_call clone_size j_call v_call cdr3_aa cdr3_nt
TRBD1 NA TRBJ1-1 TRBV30 CAWSGTGVWNTEAFF TGTGCCTGGAGTGGAACAGGGGTGTGGAACACTGAAGCTTTCTTT
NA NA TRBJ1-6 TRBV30 CAWSDPRGHYNSPLHF TGTGCCTGGAGTGACCCCCGGGGACATTATAATTCACCCCTCCACTTT
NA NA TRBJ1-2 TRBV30 CAWRNSGANYGYTF TGTGCCTGGAGAAACAGCGGAGCTAACTATGGCTACACCTTC
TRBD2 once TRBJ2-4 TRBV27 CASSHPRTSGINIQYF TGTGCCAGCAGTCACCCGCGGACTAGCGGGATAAACATTCAGTACTTC
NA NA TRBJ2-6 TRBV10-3 CAISALSGANVLTF TGTGCCATCAGTGCCCTATCTGGGGCCAACGTCCTGACTTTC
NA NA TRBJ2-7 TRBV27 CASSLRLASYEQYF TGTGCCAGCAGTTTAAGGCTAGCGTCGTACGAGCAGTACTTC
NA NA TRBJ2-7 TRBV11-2 CASSLGGGGLSYEQYF TGTGCCAGCAGCCTGGGTGGGGGAGGACTCTCCTACGAGCAGTACTTC
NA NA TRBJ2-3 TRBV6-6 CASSYFQDNQPQYF TGTGCCAGCAGTTACTTCCAGGACAATCAGCCCCAGTATTTT
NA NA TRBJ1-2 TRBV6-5 CASRPGGANYYGYTF TGTGCCAGCAGGCCCGGGGGAGCAAACTATTATGGCTACACCTTC
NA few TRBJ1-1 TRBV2 CASRGGVGRAMNTEAFF TGTGCCAGCAGGGGGGGGGTGGGGCGAGCTATGAACACTGAAGCTTTCTTT
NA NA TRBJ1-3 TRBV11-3 CASSSRGSGNTIYF TGTGCCAGCAGCTCTCGGGGCTCTGGAAACACCATATATTTT
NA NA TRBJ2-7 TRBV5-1 CASSLVGRGYHEQYF TGCGCCAGCAGCTTGGTGGGAAGGGGATACCACGAGCAGTACTTC
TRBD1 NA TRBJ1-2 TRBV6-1 CASTATGGNYGYTF TGTGCCAGCACTGCGACAGGGGGCAACTATGGCTACACCTTC
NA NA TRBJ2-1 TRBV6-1 CASSGGHPSYNEQFF TGTGCCAGCAGTGGTGGACACCCCTCCTACAATGAGCAGTTCTTC
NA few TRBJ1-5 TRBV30 CAWSVAQYSNQPQHF TGTGCCTGGAGTGTAGCCCAATATAGCAATCAGCCCCAGCATTTT
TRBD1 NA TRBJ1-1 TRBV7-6 CASSRTGVTEAFF TGTGCCAGCAGCCGGACAGGGGTGACTGAAGCTTTCTTT
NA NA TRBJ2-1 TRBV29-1 CSVGGVEQFF TGCAGCGTTGGGGGGGTGGAGCAGTTCTTC
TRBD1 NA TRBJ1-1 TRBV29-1 CSVGPAGGESSAFF TGCAGCGTTGGTCCGGCAGGGGGCGAATCATCCGCTTTCTTT
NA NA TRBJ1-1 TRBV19 CASSISGPTEAFF TGTGCCAGTAGTATCTCAGGGCCCACTGAAGCTTTCTTT
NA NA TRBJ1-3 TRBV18 CASSPGLGDTIYF TGTGCCAGCTCACCAGGCTTAGGGGACACCATATATTTT
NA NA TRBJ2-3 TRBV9 CASSVGGSSEVTQYF TGTGCCAGCAGCGTAGGGGGTAGCTCGGAGGTTACGCAGTATTTT
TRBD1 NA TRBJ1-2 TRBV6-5 CASSYGDSEFNYGYTF TGTGCCAGCAGTTACGGGGACAGCGAGTTTAACTATGGCTACACCTTC
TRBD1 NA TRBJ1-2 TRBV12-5 CASAPREGAIGYTF TGTGCTAGTGCTCCCCGAGAGGGGGCGATTGGCTACACCTTC
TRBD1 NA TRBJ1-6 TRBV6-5 CASTSGDSRGSPLHF TGTGCCAGCACCTCGGGGGACAGCAGAGGGTCACCCCTCCACTTT
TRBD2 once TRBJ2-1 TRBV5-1 CASSPGLAGWGEQFF TGCGCCAGCAGCCCGGGACTAGCGGGATGGGGTGAGCAGTTCTTC
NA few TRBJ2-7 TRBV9 CASSVGPGESYEQYF TGTGCCAGCAGCGTAGGTCCCGGTGAAAGCTACGAGCAGTACTTC
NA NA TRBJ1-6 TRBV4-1 CASSYTPPRQGTPLHF TGCGCCAGCAGTTATACGCCCCCTAGGCAGGGGACACCCCTCCACTTT
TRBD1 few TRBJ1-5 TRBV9 CASSPSDREKPQHF TGTGCCAGCAGCCCCTCGGACAGGGAAAAGCCCCAGCATTTT
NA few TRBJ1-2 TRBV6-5 CASRLGGALGYTF TGTGCCAGCAGGTTGGGAGGGGCCCTAGGCTACACCTTC
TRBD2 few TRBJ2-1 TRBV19 CASSMGLAAGGEQFF TGTGCCAGTAGTATGGGCCTAGCGGCGGGCGGTGAGCAGTTCTTC
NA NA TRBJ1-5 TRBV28 CALRQGRNQPQHF TGTGCCCTTCGCCAGGGCCGCAATCAGCCCCAGCATTTT
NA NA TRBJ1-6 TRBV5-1 CASSLEEYSPLHF TGCGCCAGCAGCTTGGAAGAGTATTCACCCCTCCACTTT
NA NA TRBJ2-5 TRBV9 CASSASPQETQYF TGTGCCAGCAGCGCCTCCCCCCAAGAGACCCAGTACTTC
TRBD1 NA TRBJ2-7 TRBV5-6 CASRTPGTGPDEQYF TGTGCCAGCAGGACTCCCGGGACAGGGCCGGACGAGCAGTACTTC
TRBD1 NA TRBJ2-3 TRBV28 CASSGPGGAYTQYF TGTGCCAGCAGCGGCCCAGGGGGCGCGTATACGCAGTATTTT
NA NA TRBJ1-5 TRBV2 CASTLEGNQPQHF TGTGCCAGCACCCTGGAGGGCAATCAGCCCCAGCATTTT
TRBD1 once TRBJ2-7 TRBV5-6 CASSYGQGYEQYF TGTGCCAGCAGCTATGGACAGGGCTACGAGCAGTACTTC
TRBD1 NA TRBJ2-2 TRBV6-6 CASRETGVGTGELFF TGTGCCAGCAGGGAGACAGGGGTAGGCACCGGGGAGCTGTTTTTT
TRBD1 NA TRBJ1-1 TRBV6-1 CASRAGGNTEAFF TGTGCCAGCAGGGCAGGGGGGAACACTGAAGCTTTCTTT
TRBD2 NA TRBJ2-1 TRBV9 CASSVGISGSAIDEQFF TGTGCCAGCAGCGTAGGAATTAGCGGGAGCGCGATCGATGAGCAGTTCTTC
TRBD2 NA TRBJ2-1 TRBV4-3 CASSQGGGLAGTYNEQFF TGCGCCAGCAGCCAAGGAGGAGGACTAGCGGGAACCTACAATGAGCAGTTCTTC
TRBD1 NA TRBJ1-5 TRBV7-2 CASSSTGGSGQPQHF TGTGCCAGCAGCTCGACAGGGGGCTCGGGACAGCCCCAGCATTTT
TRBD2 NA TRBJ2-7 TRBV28 CASSLLRWGGSSYEQYF TGTGCCAGCAGCCTACTTCGGTGGGGAGGGAGCTCCTACGAGCAGTACTTC
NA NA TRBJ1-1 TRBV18 CASSSTAQGSGTEAFF TGTGCCAGCTCATCGACAGCCCAGGGGTCAGGCACTGAAGCTTTCTTT
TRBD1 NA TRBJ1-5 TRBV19 CASSSRQGGQPQHF TGTGCCAGTAGTTCCCGACAGGGAGGTCAGCCCCAGCATTTT
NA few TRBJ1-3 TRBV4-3 CASSQEPGVSGNTIYF TGCGCCAGCAGCCAAGAGCCAGGGGTCTCTGGAAACACCATATATTTT
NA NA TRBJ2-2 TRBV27 CASSLTNTGELFF TGTGCCAGCAGCCTAACGAACACCGGGGAGCTGTTTTTT
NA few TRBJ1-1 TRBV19 CASGGPAFF TGTGCCAGCGGGGGGCCTGCTTTCTTT
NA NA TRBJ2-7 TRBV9 CASSVVPGEQQQYF TGTGCCAGCAGCGTAGTTCCCGGGGAGCAGCAGCAGTACTTC
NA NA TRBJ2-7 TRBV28 CASSSGAYEQYF TGTGCCAGCAGCTCGGGTGCCTACGAGCAGTACTTC
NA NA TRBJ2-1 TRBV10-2 CASSYFDEQFF TGCGCCAGCAGTTATTTCGATGAGCAGTTCTTC
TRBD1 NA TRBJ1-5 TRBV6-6 CASKDRATNNQPQHF TGTGCCAGCAAGGACAGGGCAACAAATAATCAGCCCCAGCATTTT
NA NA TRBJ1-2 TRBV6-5 CASSLPQENYGYTF TGTGCCAGCAGTTTACCCCAGGAAAACTATGGCTACACCTTC